Listed here are 25 T cell receptor beta chains from one sample, sequenced in a study of OX40 agonist ivuxolimab in advanced cancers. Sequencing used immunoSEQ multiplex PCR; TCRdb keeps in-frame clones, though not all of them. The table has tens of thousands of clones, less than 90% seen once; the top ten hold around 15%. The source material was CD4+ or CD8+ T cells sorted from blood, sampled in a trial of the OX40 agonist ivuxolimab. The receptors here all came from an adult with an advanced solid tumor such as melanoma, head and neck, liver or kidney cancer.

This rearrangement joins TRBV5-1 to TRBJ1-2, with no clear D. Trimming removed 0 bases at V and 0 bases at J, with 12 bases between. The CDR3 is 16 amino acids. Germline-derived CDR1 and CDR2 are SGHRS and YFSETQ. CDR3 in DNA: TGCGCCAGCAGCTTGGTTTATACAGAATCTAACTATGGCTACACCTTC. It translates to CASSLVYTESNYGYTF.

V and J are TRBV18 and TRBJ2-1; possibly TRBD2 for D (5 bases). Germline CDR1 KGHSH, CDR2 LQKENI. There are 13 residues in the CDR3. V gave up 8 bases and J gave up 4 bases, with 12 bases separating them. The CDR3 DNA reads TGTGCCAGCCGAGGGAGCCTATACAATGAGCAGTTCTTC. Protein product: CASRGSLYNEQFF.

This clone was detected only once. This chain links TRBV9 with TRBJ2-2; 7 positions agree with TRBD1. The J segment lost 6 bases and the V segment lost 7 bases, leaving 3 bases of the junction unmatched. The length of the CDR3 is 12 residues. Germline CDR1 is SGDLS and CDR2 is YYNGEE. CDR3 bases: TGTGCCAGCGGACAGGACGCCGGGGAGCTGTTTTTT. Its translation: CASGQDAGELFF.

The chain has TRBV28 and TRBJ2-7; 9 nucleotides agree with TRBD1. This CDR3 is 14 amino acids long. V shed 6 bases, J shed 4 bases, and the junction held 7 bases outside the gene matches. Germline CDR1 MDHEN, CDR2 SYDVKM. The CDR3 DNA is TGTGCCAGCAGACAATGGACAGGGGCGTACGAGCAGTACTTC. Protein: CASRQWTGAYEQYF.

V gene TRBV19 combines with J gene TRBJ1-4; 8 bases align to TRBD1. This CDR3 spans 15 amino acids. Germline V gene sequence: CDR1 LNHDA, CDR2 SQIVND (reference sequence). The trim removed 3 bases at V and 8 bases at J, leaving 8 bases unmatched. CDR3 sequence reads: CASSMGSGGVEKLFF. The CDR3 DNA reads as TGTGCCAGTAGTATGGGGTCAGGGGGCGTCGAAAAACTGTTTTTT. Full variable domain (remainder filled in from reference TRBV19 and TRBJ1-4): DGGITQSPKYLFRKEGQNVTLSCEQNLNHDAMYWYRQDPGQGLRLIYYSQIVNDFQKGDIAEGYSVSREKKESFPLTVTSAQKNPTAFYLCASSMGSGGVEKLFFGSGTQLSVL.

This chain joins TRBV28 and TRBJ2-3, with 7 bases identical to TRBD2. V gave up 7 bases and J gave up 4 bases; unmatched junction bases: 14. The germline V gene encodes CDR1 MDHEN and CDR2 SYDVKM. The length of the CDR3 is 16 residues. Here the CDR3 reads CASTLGREPPADTQYF. The CDR3 region has the DNA TGTGCCAGCACCCTTGGGCGGGAGCCCCCCGCAGATACGCAGTATTTT.

This chain uses TRBV15 with TRBJ2-1, with no clear D. The germline V gene encodes CDR1 LNHNV and CDR2 YYDKDF (reference sequence). The CDR3 length is 15 residues. Trimming shortened V by 2 bases and J by 1 base, and 9 bases separated the two germline ends. CDR3 in amino acids: CATSRLANSYNEQFF. CDR3 DNA sequence: TGTGCCACCAGCAGATTAGCAAATTCCTACAATGAGCAGTTCTTC.

This clone was recorded once. The genes are TRBV7-8 and TRBJ2-5, with TRBD1 matching over 7 bases. Per germline, CDR1 SGHVS and CDR2 FQNEAQ. This CDR3 spans 14 amino acids. Trimming cost V 3 bases and J 5 bases; bases outside gene matches: 6. The CDR3 nucleotides are TGTGCCAGCAGCTTCAAAGGGGACAGCGAGACCCAGTACTTC. Its translation: CASSFKGDSETQYF.

The genes are TRBV10-3 and TRBJ2-7; 8 nucleotides match TRBD2. Trimming at V came to 10 bases and at J to 1 base, leaving 9 bases not matched to a gene. The V gene's germline CDR1 is ENHRY and CDR2 SYGVKD. CDR3 length: 14 residues. CDR3 DNA: TGTGCCACCGGGGGGGGGACCCCTTCCTACGAGCAGTACTTC. This sequence encodes CATGGGTPSYEQYF.

The genes are TRBV5-4 and TRBJ2-1, with no clear D. Germline CDR1 and CDR2: SGHNT and YYREEE (reference sequence). The CDR3 is 14 residues long. Trimming took 2 bases from V and 9 from J, leaving 15 bases between them. The CDR3 region is CASSFPFEGAEQFF. CDR3 DNA sequence: TGTGCCAGCAGCTTTCCCTTTGAAGGAGCTGAGCAGTTCTTC. Drawing the rest from reference TRBV5-4 and TRBJ2-1, the complete variable domain is ETGVTQSPTHLIKTRGQQVTLRCSSQSGHNTVSWYQQALGQGPQFIFQYYREEENGRGNFPPRFSGLQFPNYSSELNVNALELDDSALYLCASSFPFEGAEQFFGPGTRLTVL.

The genes are TRBV9 and TRBJ1-4, with D perhaps TRBD1 (5 bases). Germline V CDR1 and CDR2: SGDLS, YYNGEE. Trimming removed 3 bases from V and 7 bases from J, with 19 bases in between. This CDR3 spans 16 amino acids. The CDR3 loop reads CASSAIGTHGPEKLFF. The CDR3, as DNA: TGTGCCAGCAGCGCGATAGGGACCCACGGGCCTGAAAAACTGTTTTTT.

The chain uses TRBV14 and TRBJ2-1; 7 nucleotides align to TRBD2. The junction had 11 bases not matched to a gene; V was cut back by 4 bases and J by 8 bases. The CDR3 extends over 15 amino acids. Germline assignment: CDR1 SGHDN and CDR2 FVKESK. CDR3 amino acids: CASSLGVLASDEQFF. CDR3 bases: TGTGCCAGCAGCCTAGGGGTACTAGCGAGCGATGAGCAGTTCTTC.

This chain joins TRBV18 and TRBJ2-2; 7 positions agree with TRBD2. Germline V gene data show CDR1 as KGHSH and CDR2 as LQKENI. V was pared by 4 bases and J by 1 base, with 12 bases of the junction left unmatched. This CDR3 has 18 residues. The CDR3 here is CASSLDTSGTMNTGELFF. CDR3 nucleotide sequence: TGTGCCAGCTCACTCGATACCTCCGGGACTATGAACACCGGGGAGCTGTTTTTT.

This rearrangement joins TRBV29-1 to TRBJ2-7, with 8 bases identical to TRBD2. CDR3 length equals 16 residues. Germline V CDR1 and CDR2: SQVTM, ANQGSEA. V gave up 0 bases and J gave up 2 bases; unmatched junction bases: 9. The CDR3 DNA reads as TGCAGCGTTGAAGATCTCGCTAGCGGGCCTCCCTACGAGCAGTACTTC. This encodes CSVEDLASGPPYEQYF.

The rearrangement links TRBV9 to TRBJ2-1; D unresolved. V was shortened by 2 bases and J by 8 bases, with 11 bases between the two germline ends. CDR3 length: 13 amino acids. From germline, CDR1 is SGDLS and CDR2 YYNGEE. The chain's CDR3 is CASSVRPRDEQFF. The CDR3 coding sequence is TGTGCCAGCAGCGTTCGGCCTAGGGATGAGCAGTTCTTC. The full variable domain, with the rest looked up from reference TRBV9 and TRBJ2-1, is DSGVTQTPKHLITATGQRVTLRCSPRSGDLSVYWYQQSLDQGLQFLIQYYNGEERAKGNILERFSAQQFPDLHSELNLSSLELGDSALYFCASSVRPRDEQFFGPGTRLTVL.

The chain couples TRBV2 to TRBJ2-2; TRBD2 matches 10 bases. Germline CDR1 and CDR2: SNHLY and FYNNEI. With V trimmed by 6 bases and J by 6 bases, 16 bases remained unmatched. This CDR3 spans 18 amino acids. This CDR3 is CASRTQPGTSATAGELFF. In DNA form, the CDR3 reads TGTGCCAGCAGAACACAACCCGGGACTAGCGCCACCGCCGGGGAGCTGTTTTTT.

The V gene is TRBV19, the J gene TRBJ2-1; TRBD2 matches at 7 bases. V gave up 5 bases and J gave up 1 base; unmatched junction bases: 14. Germline V lookup: CDR1 LNHDA, CDR2 SQIVND (reference sequence). CDR3 length: 18 amino acids. CDR3 sequence: CASSPTGGGLVSYNEQFF. CDR3 nucleotides: TGTGCCAGTAGTCCGACGGGAGGCGGTTTGGTATCCTACAATGAGCAGTTCTTC.

The chain is built from TRBV7-9 and TRBJ2-7; TRBD1 agrees at 9 bases. V was pared by 10 bases and J by 3 bases, with 16 bases of the junction left unmatched. Germline CDR1 and CDR2: SEHNR and FQNEAQ (reference sequence). This CDR3 spans 16 amino acids. CDR3 nucleotide sequence: TGTGCCACCTCGAAAACCACGGGACAGGGAAGCTACGAGCAGTACTTC. It translates to CATSKTTGQGSYEQYF. Drawing the rest from reference TRBV7-9 and TRBJ2-7, the complete variable domain is DTGVSQNPRHKITKRGQNVTFRCDPISEHNRLYWYRQTLGQGPEFLTYFQNEAQLEKSRLLSDRFSAERPKGSFSTLEIQRTEQGDSAMYLCATSKTTGQGSYEQYFGPGTRLTVT.

V is TRBV28 and J is TRBJ2-1; TRBD2 matches at 9 bases. The CDR3 loop spans 17 amino acids. Per germline, CDR1 MDHEN and CDR2 SYDVKM. The J segment lost 0 bases and the V segment lost 3 bases, leaving 6 bases of the junction unmatched. The CDR3 loop reads CASSLGLAGSSYNEQFF. CDR3 nucleotide sequence: TGTGCCAGCAGTTTGGGGCTAGCGGGAAGCTCCTACAATGAGCAGTTCTTC.

The rearrangement uses TRBV5-1 and TRBJ2-7; D is unresolved. Germline V gives CDR1 SGHRS, CDR2 YFSETQ. V was pared by 2 bases and J by 5 bases, with 8 bases between. CDR3 length: 12 amino acids. The CDR3 loop is CASSFIGHEQYF. CDR3 DNA sequence: TGCGCCAGCAGCTTTATAGGGCACGAGCAGTACTTC.

The gene calls are TRBV7-9 and TRBJ2-3; 13 positions match TRBD2. V lost 5 bases and J lost 6; bases outside the gene matches: 8. The CDR3 is 16 residues long. The germline CDR1 and CDR2 sequences are SEHNR and FQNEAQ (reference sequence). In nucleotides, the CDR3 is TGTGCCAGCAGCGTAGGACTAGCGGGAGAGTCGGATACGCAGTATTTT. This encodes CASSVGLAGESDTQYF.

This chain uses TRBV11-1 with TRBJ2-7; no reliable D call. The CDR3 is 14 residues long. V lost 1 base, J lost 5 bases, and 12 bases lay in between. Germline V gene sequence: CDR1 SGHAT, CDR2 FQDESV (reference sequence). CDR3 sequence reads: CASSLGSVLNEQYF. DNA of the CDR3: TGTGCCAGCAGCTTAGGTTCGGTTCTGAACGAGCAGTACTTC.

This clone was observed once. The chain is built from TRBV6-5 and TRBJ2-7, with TRBD2 matching 8 bases. Germline V gives CDR1 MNHEY, CDR2 SVGAGI. The CDR3 loop spans 12 amino acids. Trimming cost V 10 bases and J 3 bases; bases outside gene matches: 5. DNA of the CDR3: TGTGCCACGGGGACTAGTATCTACGAGCAGTACTTC. This translates into CATGTSIYEQYF.

This clone was counted only a few times. The genes are TRBV19 and TRBJ2-2; perhaps D is TRBD1 or TRBD2 (5 bases each). CDR1 LNHDA and CDR2 SQIVND come from the germline V gene (reference sequence). The CDR3 sequence is 17 residues long. Deletions cut 9 bases from V and 7 bases from J, with 27 bases between. The CDR3 DNA is TGTGCCAGCTCACCCTTCGGCAGGGCCGTTACTAGCGGGGAGCTGTTTTTT. Its protein is CASSPFGRAVTSGELFF.

J is TRBJ2-3 and V is TRBV9; 15 nucleotides line up with TRBD2. The CDR3 has 19 amino acids. Germline CDR1 is SGDLS and CDR2 is YYNGEE. V lost 3 bases to trimming and J lost 3 bases; unmatched junction nucleotides: 11. CDR3 bases: TGTGCCAGCAGCGACCATCGGACTAGCGGGAGGGGAGCGACAGATACGCAGTATTTT. Its translation: CASSDHRTSGRGATDTQYF.